This T cell receptor beta chain is from a study of siplizumab effects on memory and regulatory T cells. General study findings and limits: Proliferating siplizumab-culture Treg suppressive function went unconfirmed. Unstimulated naive T cells seemed to show more diversity than memory cells did, and they also seemed to be among the major contributors to the alloresponse. Siplizumab significantly brought down the alloreactive sequences that trace back to unstimulated CD4+ memory cells.

Sequencing of unstimulated naive, memory, effector memory and TEMRA subsets was performed in a few donor pairs. Regarding this clone: Its antigen is unknown.

TCRdb's copy holds only in-frame clones and misses some; the assay was immunoSEQ multiplex PCR. The sample gives 60,000 to 80,000 clones, 83% of which show up once; about 3.8% is in the top ten. CDR3 size: 14 residues. V lost 2 bases, J lost 4 bases, and 10 bases lay in between. CDR1 and CDR2 from the germline V gene are MNHNY and SVGAGI (reference sequence). This receptor was identified in a human donor in good health. Sequenced sample: memory CD4+ T cells sorted from blood. The chain has TRBV6-6 and TRBJ2-3; D is unresolved. CDR3: CASSYQPTADTQYF. CDR3 coding DNA: TGTGCCAGCAGTTACCAACCCACCGCAGATACGCAGTATTTT.